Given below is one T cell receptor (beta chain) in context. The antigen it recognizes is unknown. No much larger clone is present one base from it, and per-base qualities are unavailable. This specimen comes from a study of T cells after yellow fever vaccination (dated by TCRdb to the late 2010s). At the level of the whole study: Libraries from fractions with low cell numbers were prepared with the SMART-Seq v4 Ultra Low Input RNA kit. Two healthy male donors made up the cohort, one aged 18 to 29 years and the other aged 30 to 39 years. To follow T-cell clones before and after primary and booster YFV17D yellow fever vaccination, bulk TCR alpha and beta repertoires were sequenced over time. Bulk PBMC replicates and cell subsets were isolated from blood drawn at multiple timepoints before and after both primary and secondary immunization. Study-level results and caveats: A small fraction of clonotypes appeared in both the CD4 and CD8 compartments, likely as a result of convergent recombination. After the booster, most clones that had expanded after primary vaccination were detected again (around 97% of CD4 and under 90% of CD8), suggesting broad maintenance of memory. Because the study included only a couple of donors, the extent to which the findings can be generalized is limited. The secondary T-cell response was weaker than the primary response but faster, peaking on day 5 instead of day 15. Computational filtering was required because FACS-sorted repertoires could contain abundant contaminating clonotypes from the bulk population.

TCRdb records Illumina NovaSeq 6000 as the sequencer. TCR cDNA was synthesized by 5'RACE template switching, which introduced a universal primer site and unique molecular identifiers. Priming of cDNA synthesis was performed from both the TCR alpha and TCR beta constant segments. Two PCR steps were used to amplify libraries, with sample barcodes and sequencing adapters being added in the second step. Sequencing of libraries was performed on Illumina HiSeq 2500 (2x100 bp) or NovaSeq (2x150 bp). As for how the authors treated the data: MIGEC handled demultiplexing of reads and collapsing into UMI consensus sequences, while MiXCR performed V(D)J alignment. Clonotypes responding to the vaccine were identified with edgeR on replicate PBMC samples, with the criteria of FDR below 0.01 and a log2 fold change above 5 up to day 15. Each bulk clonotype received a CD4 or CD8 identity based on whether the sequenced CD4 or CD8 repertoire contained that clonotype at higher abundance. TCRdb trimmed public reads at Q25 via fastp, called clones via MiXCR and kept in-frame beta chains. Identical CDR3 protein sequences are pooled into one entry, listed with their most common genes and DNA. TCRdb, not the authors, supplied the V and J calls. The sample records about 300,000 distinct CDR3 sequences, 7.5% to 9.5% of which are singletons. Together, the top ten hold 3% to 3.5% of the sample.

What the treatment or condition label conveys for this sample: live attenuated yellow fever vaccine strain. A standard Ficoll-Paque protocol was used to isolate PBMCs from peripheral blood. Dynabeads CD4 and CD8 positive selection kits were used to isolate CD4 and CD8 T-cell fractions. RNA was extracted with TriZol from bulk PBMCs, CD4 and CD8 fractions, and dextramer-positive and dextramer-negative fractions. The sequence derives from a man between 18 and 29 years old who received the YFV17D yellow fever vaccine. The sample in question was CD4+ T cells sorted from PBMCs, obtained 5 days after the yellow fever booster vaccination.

DNA sequence: TGTGCCGTTCGCACTTCGGGACAGGCGAACACCGGGGAGCTGTTTTTT. This is translated as CAVRTSGQANTGELFF. This chain is built from TRBV10-3 and TRBJ2-2; 8 bases in the middle match TRBD1. V trim: 11 bases; J trim: 0 bases; unmatched bases: 11. Including the terminal cysteine and phenylalanine, the CDR3 comprises 16 residues. The read is trimmed to its CDR3 DNA, 48 bases read in frame from base 1. Based on the germline V gene, the CDR1 and CDR2 sequences are ENHRY and SYGVKD.